One T cell receptor (beta chain) is described in this entry. Methods used by the authors: Reference gene primer amplification in the assay estimated nucleated cell counts. The protocol was immunoSEQ multiplex PCR, while the TCRdb copy is restricted to in-frame clones and leaves out a portion. That table furnishes V, J and clone size, whereas the DNA furnished D and trimming. This sample has tens of thousands of clones; 83% occur once, and the top ten carry about an eighth. The data stem from a study of blood T cell repertoires in COVID-19. Across the whole study: T cells, B-cell-depleted T cells, or PBMCs provided the cDNA or gDNA that served as material.

CDR1 and CDR2 from the germline V gene are LNHDA and SQIVND (reference sequence). This CDR3 comprises 13 residues. V gave up 3 bases and J gave up 4 bases, with 9 bases separating them. This chain connects TRBV19 to TRBJ2-5, with D tentatively TRBD2 (6 bases). This receptor was taken from a human donor in a cohort sampled during active COVID-19. The sample was peripheral blood. In nucleotides, the CDR3 is TGTGCCAGTAGTATCGGGAGCGGAGAGACCCAGTACTTC. Translation: CASSIGSGETQYF.